Each of the 20 T cell receptor beta chains below was sequenced from the same sample in a study of human T cells and chemical hapten exposure. The time point was: patch test 1, 2 weeks after DPC sensitization. Described treatment: therapeutic diphenylcyclopropenone sensitization with weekly scalp DPC. In TCRdb, the RACE reads were re-called with MiXCR into one record per CDR3 protein. The sample shows about 340,000 distinct CDR3 sequences, around 7% of them seen only once. Here the sequenced sample was whole blood, taken in connection with sensitization to the hapten diphenylcyclopropenone (DPC). Every receptor here comes from a woman under 30 with alopecia areata. Some clones in this sample may be carry-over from other donors' samples.

The rearrangement joins TRBV4-3 to TRBJ2-7, with 7 bases matching TRBD2. The trim removed 1 base at V and 4 bases at J, leaving 7 bases unmatched. Germline CDR1 and CDR2: LGHNA and YSLEER. This CDR3 region has 15 residues. The chain's CDR3 is CASSQGAGEIYEQYF. CDR3 DNA sequence: TGCGCCAGCAGCCAAGGGGCGGGGGAAATTTACGAGCAGTACTTC.

This clonotype has just a few counts. This chain connects TRBV6-5 to TRBJ1-2; D perhaps matches TRBD1 (6 bases). The CDR3 sequence is 15 residues long. From germline, CDR1 is MNHEY and CDR2 SVGAGI. The V gene lost 6 bases and the J gene lost 4 bases, with 18 bases spanning the gap. The CDR3 DNA reads as TGTGCCAGCAGCCGAGCCCAGGGGAGACCCTATGGCTACACCTTC. As protein: CASSRAQGRPYGYTF.

Many counts were recorded for this clonotype. The rearrangement uses TRBV11-3 and TRBJ1-1; D gene unclear. Trimming left V 4 bases short and J 4 bases short, with 10 bases between. This CDR3 has 13 residues. In germline, CDR1 is SGHNT, CDR2 YENEEA. CDR3 sequence: CASSSAQGTEAFF. CDR3 sequence (DNA): TGTGCCAGCAGCTCCGCCCAAGGCACTGAAGCTTTCTTT.

This clonotype has just a few counts. The chain combines TRBV7-2 with TRBJ1-5; a possible D gene is TRBD1 (5 bases). The V gene's germline CDR1 is SGHTA and CDR2 FQGNSA. The V gene lost 1 base and the J gene lost 1 base, with 11 bases spanning the gap. This CDR3 has 16 amino acids. CDR3 DNA: TGTGCCAGCAGCTTAGGAGGGGTCTACAGCAATCAGCCCCAGCATTTT. The encoded protein is CASSLGGVYSNQPQHF.

The table lists this clonotype with many counts. The chain joins TRBV12-3 or TRBV12-4 to TRBJ1-2; 7 positions agree with TRBD1. Trimming at V came to 3 bases and at J to 2 bases, leaving 9 bases not matched to a gene. This CDR3 is 16 amino acids long. The DNA for the CDR3 is TGTGCCAGCAGTTTCGGCAGGGGGTCCCAGAACTATGGCTACACCTTC. Protein sequence: CASSFGRGSQNYGYTF.

In its sample, this clonotype was seen a few times. The rearrangement joins TRBV20-1 to TRBJ2-7; D is possibly TRBD2 (6 bases). Germline CDR1 DFQATT, CDR2 SNEGSKA (reference sequence). This CDR3 is 13 amino acids long. The V end was cut by 7 bases, the J end by 0 bases, with 13 bases between. CDR3 nucleotide sequence: TGCAGTGTTAATACCGGGGGCTCCTACGAGCAGTACTTC. It translates to CSVNTGGSYEQYF.

This clonotype has more than one count but fewer than ten. The J gene is TRBJ2-3, the V gene TRBV7-9; D gene ambiguous. V lost 6 bases, J lost 1 base, and 14 bases lay in between. The V gene's germline CDR1 is SEHNR and CDR2 FQNEAQ (reference sequence). The CDR3 sequence is 15 residues long. CDR3: CASREWSPGTDTQYF. The DNA for the CDR3 is TGTGCCAGCAGAGAATGGAGTCCTGGCACAGATACGCAGTATTTT.

This clonotype was observed many times. The V gene is TRBV10-3, the J gene TRBJ2-3, with 7 bases lining up with TRBD1. The V gene end was trimmed by 5 bases and the J gene end by 2 bases; junction bases not matched to a gene: 10. Germline V gives CDR1 ENHRY, CDR2 SYGVKD. This CDR3 contains 16 residues. The CDR3 loop is CAISPTLDRATDTQYF. CDR3 bases: TGTGCCATCAGTCCTACTCTAGACAGGGCCACAGATACGCAGTATTTT.

This clonotype was seen more than once but under ten times. This chain connects TRBV4-2 to TRBJ2-5; 9 bases fit TRBD2. The CDR3 is made up of 15 amino acids. The trim removed 0 bases at V and 5 bases at J, leaving 4 bases unmatched. The germline CDR1 and CDR2 sequences are LGHNA and YNFKEQ. CDR3 DNA: TGTGCCAGCAGCCAAGAATCTAGCGGGGCGGAGACCCAGTACTTC. Encoded protein: CASSQESSGAETQYF.

This clonotype has ten or more counts. The chain employs TRBV7-2 and TRBJ2-3, with D possibly TRBD2 on 5 matching bases. The CDR3 loop spans 13 amino acids. Germline V gives CDR1 SGHTA, CDR2 FQGNSA. V lost 1 base, J lost 7 bases, and 9 bases lay in between. CDR3 DNA sequence: TGTGCCAGCAGCTTAGTTCTAGCTAATACGCAGTATTTT. It is translated as CASSLVLANTQYF.

This clonotype was detected ten times or more. This chain connects TRBV20-1 to TRBJ2-2; 8 bases are shared with TRBD1. Germline V gene lookup returns CDR1 DFQATT and CDR2 SNEGSKA (reference sequence). The CDR3 runs 16 residues. The V gene end was trimmed by 0 bases and the J gene end by 3 bases; junction bases not matched to a gene: 6. CDR3 DNA sequence: TGCAGTGCTAGAGATCCGACAGGGGAGGACACCGGGGAGCTGTTTTTT. Translated, it gives CSARDPTGEDTGELFF.

This clonotype has at least ten counts. V is TRBV4-3 and J is TRBJ2-7; unclear D gene. Trimming stripped 0 bases from V and 1 base from J, with 13 bases between. The CDR3 length is 16 residues. CDR1 is LGHNA and CDR2 is YSLEER in the germline V gene. The DNA of the CDR3 is TGCGCCAGCAGCCAAGAAATGGTCCCGAGGTCCTACGAGCAGTACTTC. Translation gives CASSQEMVPRSYEQYF.

V and J are TRBV2 and TRBJ2-2, with a tentative D call TRBD2 (6 bases). Trimming shortened V by 6 bases and J by 7 bases, and 12 bases separated the two germline ends. CDR3 size: 13 residues. Germline CDR1 and CDR2: SNHLY and FYNNEI. The CDR3 spells CASSVLAIGELFF. CDR3 DNA sequence: TGTGCCAGCAGCGTCCTAGCGATCGGGGAGCTGTTTTTT. Supplemented by reference TRBV2 and TRBJ2-2, the full variable domain reads EPEVTQTPSHQVTQMGQEVILRCVPISNHLYFYWYRQILGQKVEFLVSFYNNEISEKSEIFDDQFSVERPDGSNFTLKIRSTKLEDSAMYFCASSVLAIGELFFGEGSRLTVL.

This clonotype was detected only a few times. The gene calls are TRBV6-5 and TRBJ1-2, with D unresolved. The V gene's germline CDR1 is MNHEY and CDR2 SVGAGI. The CDR3 has 14 residues. Trimming stripped 0 bases from V and 4 bases from J, with 9 bases between. The CDR3 protein is CASSYSGLAYGYTF. CDR3 in DNA: TGTGCCAGCAGTTACTCAGGCCTCGCCTATGGCTACACCTTC.

This clonotype was seen a few times. The rearrangement uses TRBV6-5 and TRBJ1-1; TRBD1 might be the D (5 bases). V was trimmed by 10 bases and J by 1 base, leaving 13 bases between them. The CDR3 has 13 residues. Germline CDR1 is MNHEY and CDR2 is SVGAGI. The DNA of the CDR3 is TGTGCCACCCAGTGGGGGTGGAACACTGAAGCTTTCTTT. It encodes CATQWGWNTEAFF.

This chain joins TRBV4-2 and TRBJ2-1; D is ambiguous. The germline V and J ends were trimmed by 3 bases and 9 bases, with 21 bases remaining between them. This CDR3 region has 16 residues. Germline V CDR1 and CDR2: LGHNA, YNFKEQ. The CDR3 nucleotides read TGTGCCAGCAGCCAGGCCGCAAGTATAGACTTCGGTGAGCAGTTCTTC. Amino acid sequence: CASSQAASIDFGEQFF.

This clonotype has at least ten counts. This chain uses TRBV7-6 with TRBJ2-2; TRBD2 matches at 8 bases. The CDR3 length is 15 residues. Losses at the gene ends were 6 bases for V and 5 bases for J; bases not matched to a gene: 8. Germline V gene lookup returns CDR1 SGHVS and CDR2 FNYEAQ. This CDR3 reads CASSSGTRATGELFF. Here the CDR3 DNA reads TGTGCCAGCAGTTCCGGGACTAGAGCTACCGGGGAGCTGTTTTTT.

This clonotype occurred many times. The J gene is TRBJ1-2, the V gene TRBV5-1, with D uncertain. The germline V gene has CDR1 SGHRS and CDR2 YFSETQ. The length of the CDR3 is 14 residues. V was pared by 1 base and J by 6 bases, with 13 bases between. The CDR3 sequence is CASSLFAAADGYTF. CDR3 coding DNA: TGCGCCAGCAGCTTGTTCGCGGCAGCCGATGGCTACACCTTC.

This chain connects TRBV27 to TRBJ2-6; D unclear. V was cut by 7 bases and J by 0 bases, with 10 bases left in between. This CDR3 has 15 amino acids. CDR1 MNHEY and CDR2 SMNVEV come from the germline V gene (reference sequence). Written as DNA, the CDR3 is TGTGCCAGCAACAATCCCGGCTCTGGGGCCAACGTCCTGACTTTC. Translation: CASNNPGSGANVLTF.

J is TRBJ2-7 and V is TRBV27; 9 nucleotides match TRBD2. The germline gives CDR1 MNHEY, CDR2 SMNVEV (reference sequence). After removal of 7 bases from V and 6 bases from J, the junction contained 13 bases not matched to a gene. The CDR3 totals 15 residues. CDR3 coding DNA: TGTGCCAGCAACATGCGGGGGGGCCCTATAGGCGAGCAGTACTTC. It encodes CASNMRGGPIGEQYF.